The entry that follows covers one T cell receptor (beta chain) sequence. This clonotype was observed a handful of times. Its recognized antigen is unknown. No much larger clonotype is one base removed from it; base qualities were not supplied. Library preparation employed 5' RACE. Sequencing instrument: Illumina HiSeq 2500. A second PCR of roughly 6 to 11 cycles was run with a J-beta primer mix and a sample-barcoded 5' primer. A unique molecular identifier was introduced onto each TCR beta cDNA molecule by a template-switch 5' adaptor carrying 12 random nucleotides. Each sample yielded at least 3 million CDR3-containing paired-end reads. The Mint cDNA synthesis kit, primed by a TRBC-specific oligonucleotide, was used to synthesize first-strand cDNA from all RNA. Following uracil-DNA glycosylase treatment, all cDNA underwent a first 18-cycle PCR with the universal primers M1SS and BC2_uni_R. The published analysis was carried out like this. For normalization, 1 million high-quality reads, each with a distinct molecular identifier, were randomly selected from each sample. Instead of being binned into consensus sequences, reads with shared molecular identifiers were discarded. MiTCR, run with a Q25 quality threshold and the strictest error-elimination algorithm, handled CDR3 identification, clonotype clustering and error correction. A nonparametric unseen species model with Euler transformation was used to estimate a lower bound on total TCR beta diversity. TCRdb reanalyzed the raw reads on its own, using fastp at Q25 for trimming and MiXCR for clone calling, and kept in-frame beta chains. Merged by CDR3 protein, the rows form single entries marked with the most common genes and DNA. TCRdb, not the original authors, processed these V and J calls. The sample data list roughly 800,000 distinct CDR3 sequences, and approximately 24% of these were observed just once. Clones ranked in the top ten supply 3% of the sample.

These data originate in a study of blood T cells in healthy people across ages (dated by TCRdb to about 2015). A note on the overall study: Template switching captured roughly one uniquely barcoded TCR beta cDNA molecule per two T cells in model experiments. To track age-related changes in TCR beta repertoire diversity, the study relied on deep sequencing normalized with unique cDNA molecular identifiers. Using the same blood draw, the study looked at two additional independent replicas of 1 million unique cDNA reads for two donors, one aged 18 to 30 and the other aged 80 or older. The donors were split into four age groups: young (average roughly 15 years), middle-aged (around 37), aged (over 55) and long-lived (82).

From its cysteine to its phenylalanine, the CDR3 spans 13 amino acids. Of all the DNA, just the CDR3 is kept, 39 bases in frame from base 1. From a lookup of the germline V gene (reference sequence), CDR1 and CDR2 are DFQATT and SNEGSKA. Trimming removed 6 bases from V and 3 bases from J; the gene matches leave 7 bases unexplained. What the research found in general, with its limitations: Because donor CMV infection status was unknown, age-related changes in expanded clonotypes were potentially confounded. Bulk unsorted PBMC profiling prevented conclusive comparison of naive and antigen-experienced compartments. Compared with the aged group, more naive CD4+ T cells, fewer expanded clones and increased TCR diversity were shown by the long-lived group, suggesting age selection. As age increased, observed TCR beta diversity per million T cells dropped in a roughly linear way, and a significant reduction was already evident by age about 40. The percentage of naive T cells measured by flow cytometry correlated strongly with observed TCR beta diversity. Total diversity estimates from one million sequenced T cells were considered lower bounds and underestimates.

Donors were 39 systemically healthy Caucasian individuals from Russia aged 6 to 90 years. Each donor gave approximately 9.4 milliliters of peripheral blood, drawn into EDTA-treated Vacutainer tubes. PBMCs were isolated by Ficoll-Paque density-gradient centrifugation, with at least 6 million obtained per sample. Trizol reagent was used to extract total RNA from the PBMCs, yielding at least 5 micrograms per sample. For every donor, an aliquot of PBMCs went through flow cytometry to measure the percentages of naive CD45RAhigh/CD27high T cells. These data were also reused for a study on T cells of mothers and their children. As that second paper reports: Nine systemically healthy Caucasian individuals, comprising three mothers and their six children, were included as donors. cDNA synthesis used all of the extracted RNA, with roughly 1.5 ug of RNA in each 15 ul reaction. In the second PCR, the M1S primer introduced both the sample barcodes and 2-4 random nucleotides. Over 8 million TCR beta CDR3 reads were obtained for each mother, and some 3 million reads were obtained for each child. Thymic selection shapes the output of TCR recombination in a similar way in related and unrelated pairs, and inherited differences have a minor effect. Normalized repertoire overlap was always slightly but never significantly higher in related than unrelated mother-child pairs. Persistent microchimeric T cell clones were not detected, at a sensitivity of approximately 100 clones per million clonotypes. The study used deep NGS to compare TCR beta repertoires of mothers and children, seeking features distinguishing related mother-child pairs from unrelated individuals. The mean age was about 38 +/- 4 years for the mothers and approximately 11 +/- 4 years for the children. After adapter ligation with NEBNext reagents, the libraries were sequenced on Illumina HiSeq 2000 with 100+100 nt paired-end reads. To avoid cross-contamination, the mother libraries and the child libraries were prepared a month apart and sequenced in separate runs. Between roughly 500,000 and 2,300,000 distinct TCR beta clonotypes were identified per donor. Naive TCR beta clonotypes were estimated from low-frequency clonotypes matched to each donor's FACS-determined naive share, without sorting.

This receptor was obtained from a boy aged 5-17 years in good health. Sequencing was carried out using blood. Rearrangement joined TRBV20-1 to TRBJ2-7, with 8 junctional bases fitting TRBD2. The DNA sequence follows: TGCAGTGCGCCGGGGAGCGGGGGCTACGAGCAGTACTTC. Protein translation: CSAPGSGGYEQYF.